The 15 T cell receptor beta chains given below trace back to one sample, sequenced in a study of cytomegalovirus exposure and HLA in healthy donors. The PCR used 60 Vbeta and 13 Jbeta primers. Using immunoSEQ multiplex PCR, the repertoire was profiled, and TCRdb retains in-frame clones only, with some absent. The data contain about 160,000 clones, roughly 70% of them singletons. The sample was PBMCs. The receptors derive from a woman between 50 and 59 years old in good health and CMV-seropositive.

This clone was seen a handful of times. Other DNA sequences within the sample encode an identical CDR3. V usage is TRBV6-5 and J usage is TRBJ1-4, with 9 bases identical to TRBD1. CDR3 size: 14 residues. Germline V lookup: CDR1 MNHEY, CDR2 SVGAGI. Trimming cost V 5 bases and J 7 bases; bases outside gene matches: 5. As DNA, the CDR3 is TGTGCCAGCAGTCGAGGGACAGGGACTGAAAAACTGTTTTTT. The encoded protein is CASSRGTGTEKLFF.

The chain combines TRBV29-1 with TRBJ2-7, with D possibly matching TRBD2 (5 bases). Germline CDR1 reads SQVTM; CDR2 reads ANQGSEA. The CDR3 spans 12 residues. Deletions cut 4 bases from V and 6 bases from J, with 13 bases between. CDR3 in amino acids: CSVAEDSSEQYF. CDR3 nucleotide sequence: TGCAGCGTTGCCGAGGACTCTTCCGAGCAGTACTTC.

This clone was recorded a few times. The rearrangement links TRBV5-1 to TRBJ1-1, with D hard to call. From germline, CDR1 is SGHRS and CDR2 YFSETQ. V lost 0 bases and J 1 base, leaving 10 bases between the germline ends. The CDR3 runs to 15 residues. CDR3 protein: CASSLGAGSNTEAFF. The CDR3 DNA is TGCGCCAGCAGCTTGGGGGCAGGTTCGAACACTGAAGCTTTCTTT.

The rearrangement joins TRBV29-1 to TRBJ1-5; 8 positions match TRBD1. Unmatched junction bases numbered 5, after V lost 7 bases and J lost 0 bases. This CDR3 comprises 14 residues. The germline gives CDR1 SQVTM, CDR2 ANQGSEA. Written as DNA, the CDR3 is TGCAGCGCCGGACAGGGCGATAGCAATCAGCCCCAGCATTTT. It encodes CSAGQGDSNQPQHF. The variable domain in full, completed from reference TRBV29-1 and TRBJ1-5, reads SAVISQKPSRDICQRGTSLTIQCQVDSQVTMMFWYRQQPGQSLTLIATANQGSEATYESGFVIDKFPISRPNLTFSTLTVSNMSPEDSSIYLCSAGQGDSNQPQHFGDGTRLSIL.

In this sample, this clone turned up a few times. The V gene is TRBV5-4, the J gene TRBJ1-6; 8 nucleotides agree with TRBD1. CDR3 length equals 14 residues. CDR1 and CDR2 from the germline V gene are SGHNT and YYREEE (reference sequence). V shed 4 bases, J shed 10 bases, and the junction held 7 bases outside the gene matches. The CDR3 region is CASSLDRGRSPLHF. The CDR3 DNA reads TGTGCCAGCAGCCTAGACAGGGGACGCTCACCCCTCCACTTT.

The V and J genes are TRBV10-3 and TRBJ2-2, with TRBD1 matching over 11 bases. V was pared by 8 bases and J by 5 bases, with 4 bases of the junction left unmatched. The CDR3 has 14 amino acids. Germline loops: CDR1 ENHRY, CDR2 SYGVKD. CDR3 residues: CAIQDRGQTGELFF. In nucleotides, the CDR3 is TGTGCCATCCAGGACAGGGGGCAAACCGGGGAGCTGTTTTTT.

This CDR3 reads CASSPGLAGGEQYF. The DNA of the CDR3 is TGTGCCAGCAGTCCTGGACTAGCGGGTGGCGAGCAGTACTTC. This chain connects TRBV2 to TRBJ2-7, with 11 bases aligning to TRBD2. J gave up 6 bases and V 5 bases, and 6 bases lay outside the gene matches. CDR1 and CDR2 from the germline V gene are SNHLY and FYNNEI. The CDR3 is 14 residues long.

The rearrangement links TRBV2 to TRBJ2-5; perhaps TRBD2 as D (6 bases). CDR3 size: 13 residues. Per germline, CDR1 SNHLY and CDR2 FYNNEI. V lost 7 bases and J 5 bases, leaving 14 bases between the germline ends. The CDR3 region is CASTRGDGETQYF. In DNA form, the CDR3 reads TGTGCCAGCACCCGCGGGGATGGCGAGACCCAGTACTTC. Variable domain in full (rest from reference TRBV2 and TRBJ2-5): EPEVTQTPSHQVTQMGQEVILRCVPISNHLYFYWYRQILGQKVEFLVSFYNNEISEKSEIFDDQFSVERPDGSNFTLKIRSTKLEDSAMYFCASTRGDGETQYFGPGTRLLVL.

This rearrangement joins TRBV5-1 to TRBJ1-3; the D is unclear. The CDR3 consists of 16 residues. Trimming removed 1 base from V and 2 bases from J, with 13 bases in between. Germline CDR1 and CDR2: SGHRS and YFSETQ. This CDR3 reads CASSLFAGPAGNTIYF. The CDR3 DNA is TGCGCCAGCAGCTTGTTTGCAGGCCCCGCTGGAAACACCATATATTTT.

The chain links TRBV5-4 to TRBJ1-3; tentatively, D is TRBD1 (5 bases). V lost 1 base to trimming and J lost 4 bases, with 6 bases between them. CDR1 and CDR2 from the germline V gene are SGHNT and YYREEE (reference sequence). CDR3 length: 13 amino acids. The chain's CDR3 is CASSLPGGNTIYF. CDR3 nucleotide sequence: TGTGCCAGCAGCTTGCCAGGGGGAAACACCATATATTTT.

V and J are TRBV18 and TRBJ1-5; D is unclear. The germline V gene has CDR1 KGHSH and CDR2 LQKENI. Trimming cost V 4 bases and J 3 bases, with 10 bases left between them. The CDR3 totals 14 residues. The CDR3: CASSLSVPNQPQHF. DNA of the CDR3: TGTGCCAGCTCACTCAGCGTCCCCAATCAGCCCCAGCATTTT.

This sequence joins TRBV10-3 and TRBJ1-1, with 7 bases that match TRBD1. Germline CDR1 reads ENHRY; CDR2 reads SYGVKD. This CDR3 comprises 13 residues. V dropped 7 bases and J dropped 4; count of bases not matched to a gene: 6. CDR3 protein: CAITLSGGTEAFF. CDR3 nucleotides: TGTGCCATCACCCTTTCAGGGGGCACTGAAGCTTTCTTT.

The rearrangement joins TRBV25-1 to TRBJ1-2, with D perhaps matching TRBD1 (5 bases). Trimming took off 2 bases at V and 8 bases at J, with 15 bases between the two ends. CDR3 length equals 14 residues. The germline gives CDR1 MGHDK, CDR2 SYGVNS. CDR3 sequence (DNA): TGTGCCAGCAGTGAAACCGCCCTCGGGGGAGGCTACACCTTC. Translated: CASSETALGGGYTF.

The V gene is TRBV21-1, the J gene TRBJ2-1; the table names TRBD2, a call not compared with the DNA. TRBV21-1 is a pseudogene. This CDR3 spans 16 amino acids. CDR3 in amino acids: CASSKTSGRDYNEQFF. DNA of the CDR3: TGTGCCAGCAGCAAGACTAGCGGGAGGGATTACAATGAGCAGTTCTTC.

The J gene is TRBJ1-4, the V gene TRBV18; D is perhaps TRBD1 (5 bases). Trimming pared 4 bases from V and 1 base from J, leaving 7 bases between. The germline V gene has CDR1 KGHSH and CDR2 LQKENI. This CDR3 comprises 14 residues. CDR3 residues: CASSRGGTNEKLFF. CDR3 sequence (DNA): TGTGCCAGCTCACGGGGCGGAACTAATGAAAAACTGTTTTTT. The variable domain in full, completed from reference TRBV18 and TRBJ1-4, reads NAGVMQNPRHLVRRRGQEARLRCSPMKGHSHVYWYRQLPEEGLKFMVYLQKENIIDESGMPKERFSAEFPKEGPSILRIQQVVRGDSAAYFCASSRGGTNEKLFFGSGTQLSVL.